The sample holds a few counts of the clone carrying this T cell receptor beta chain. TCRdb's copy holds only in-frame clones and misses some; the assay was immunoSEQ multiplex PCR. This table has approximately 210,000 clones, 75% to 90% appearing once. These data belong to a study of blood T cell repertoires in COVID-19. Study-wide context: Nucleic acid was either cDNA or gDNA, and it came from T cells, B-cell-depleted T cells, or PBMCs.

CDR3 length: 16 amino acids. The junction had 9 bases not matched to a gene; V was cut back by 3 bases and J by 7 bases. From germline, CDR1 is SGHRS and CDR2 YFSETQ. Sequencing was performed on peripheral blood. This TCR derives from a woman in her thirties or forties with acute or convalescent COVID-19. J is TRBJ1-4 and V is TRBV5-1, with 10 bases that match TRBD1. The CDR3 DNA sequence: TGCGCCAGCAGCTCGGGACAGGGGAGAGCCTTTGAAAAACTGTTTTTT. It is translated as CASSSGQGRAFEKLFF.